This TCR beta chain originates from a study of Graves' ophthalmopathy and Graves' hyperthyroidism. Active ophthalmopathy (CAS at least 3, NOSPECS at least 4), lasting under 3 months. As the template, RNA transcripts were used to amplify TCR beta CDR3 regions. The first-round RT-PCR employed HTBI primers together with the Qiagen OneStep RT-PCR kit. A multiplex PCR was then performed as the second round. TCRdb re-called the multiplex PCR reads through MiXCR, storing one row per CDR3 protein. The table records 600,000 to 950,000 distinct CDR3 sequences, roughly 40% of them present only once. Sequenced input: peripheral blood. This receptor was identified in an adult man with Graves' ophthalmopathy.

CDR3 amino acids: CASSLGEARGITEAFF. DNA of the CDR3: TGTGCCAGCAGTTTGGGGGAGGCCAGGGGCATAACTGAAGCTTTCTTT. The V gene is TRBV28, the J gene TRBJ1-1; tentative D call: TRBD1 (6 bases). Germline V gene data show CDR1 as MDHEN and CDR2 as SYDVKM. The CDR3 has 16 amino acids. V lost 3 bases and J lost 5, with 19 bases in between.